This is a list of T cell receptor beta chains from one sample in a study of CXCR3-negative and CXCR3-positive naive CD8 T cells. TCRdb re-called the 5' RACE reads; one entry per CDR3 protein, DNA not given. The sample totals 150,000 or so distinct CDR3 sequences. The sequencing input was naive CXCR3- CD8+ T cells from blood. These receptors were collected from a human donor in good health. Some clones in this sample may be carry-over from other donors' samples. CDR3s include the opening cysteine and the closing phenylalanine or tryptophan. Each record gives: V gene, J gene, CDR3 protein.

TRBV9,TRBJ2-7,CASSASSGSSYEQYF
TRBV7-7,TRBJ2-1,CASSSLAGGLYNEQFF
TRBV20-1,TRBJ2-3,CSATTSGVWNTQYF
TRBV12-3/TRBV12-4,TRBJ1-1,CASTTRVHTEAFF
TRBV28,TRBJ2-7,CASSSASLDSPKTFYEQYF
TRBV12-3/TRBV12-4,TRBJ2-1,CASSQLGNEQFF
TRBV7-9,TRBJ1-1,CASSVGGTEAFF
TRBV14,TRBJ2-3,CASSARVTGTDTQYF
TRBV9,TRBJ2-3,CASSSSPGLAEADTDTQYF
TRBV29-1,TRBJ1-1,CSVGFRGGGNTEAFF
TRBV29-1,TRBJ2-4,CSVRGDKNIQYF
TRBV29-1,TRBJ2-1,CSGLGQTYNEQFF
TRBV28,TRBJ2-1,CAVHPGHYNEQFF
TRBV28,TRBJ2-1,CASKLPGNYNEQFF
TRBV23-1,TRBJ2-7,CASSQGRPYEQYF
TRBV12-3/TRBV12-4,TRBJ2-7,CASSLVAWRRPYEQYF
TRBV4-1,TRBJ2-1,CASSHPGQGVYEQFF
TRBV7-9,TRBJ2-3,CASSFQSGGAADTQYF
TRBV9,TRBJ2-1,CASSVGVEQFF
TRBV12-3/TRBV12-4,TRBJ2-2,CASSVGPGGSGELFF
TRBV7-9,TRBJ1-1,CASSLVGNTEAFF
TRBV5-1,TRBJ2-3,CASSLEGSPVLDTQYF
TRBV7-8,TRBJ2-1,CASSLKSASGGMVLGEQFF
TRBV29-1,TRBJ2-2,CSSTGTGGTGELFF
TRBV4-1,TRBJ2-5,CASSHTPGLAGGPAETQYF
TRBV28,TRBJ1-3,CASSHGEAGNTIYF
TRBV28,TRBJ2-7,CASISGTGIGEYF
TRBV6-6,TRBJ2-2,CASSPDTETGELFF
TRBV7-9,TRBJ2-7,CASSPEISYEQYF
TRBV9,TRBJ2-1,CASSPAGPSYNEQFF
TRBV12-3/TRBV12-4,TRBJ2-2,CASSFRDVGIGELFF
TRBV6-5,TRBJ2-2,CASSLIANTGELFF
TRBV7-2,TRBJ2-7,CASSPFGGPYEQYF
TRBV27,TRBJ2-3,CASSSHTDTQYF
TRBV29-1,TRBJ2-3,CSVDRSGPSTDTQYF
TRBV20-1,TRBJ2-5,CSASWLAGGWRETQYF
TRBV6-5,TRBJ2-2,CASSYGTGGANTGELFF
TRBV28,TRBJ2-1,CASSFTLSGAYNEQFF
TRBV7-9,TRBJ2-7,CASGETGTTQGEQYF
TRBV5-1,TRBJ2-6,CASSPVGQGLSGANVLTF
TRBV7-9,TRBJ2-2,CASSLGAFEAGVITGELFF
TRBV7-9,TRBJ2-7,CASSLKGNPYEQYF